These T cell receptor beta chains were read from a single sample in a study of PD-1 blockade in classical Hodgkin lymphoma. Assay used: immunoSEQ multiplex PCR; TCRdb lists only in-frame clones, some missing. Seen here are about 29,000 clones, roughly 87% observed once, and the top ten hold 2% to 2.5%. The sample in question was CD4+ T cells from blood, obtained at baseline. The receptors come from a human donor with classical Hodgkin lymphoma. CDR3s include the opening cysteine and the closing phenylalanine or tryptophan. The D gene is left open where the match is weak. Size is stated for part of the rows, as once, few or many counts, or as a class when the clone is expanded.

V gene,clone size,J gene,D gene,CDR3 DNA,CDR3 protein
TRBV28,NA,TRBJ2-7,TRBD1,TGTGCCAGCAGTTTCTCCCGACAGGGATTCTCCTACGAGCAGTACTTC,CASSFSRQGFSYEQYF
TRBV6-6,NA,TRBJ1-2,NA,TGTGCCAGCAGGGACAGTCAGGGCTACACCTTC,CASRDSQGYTF
TRBV28,NA,TRBJ2-7,NA,TGTGCCAGCAGTTTCCGTACTCAAAAGTACTTC,CASSFRTQKYF
TRBV10-3,NA,TRBJ1-1,NA,TGTGCCATCAGTTTCAGGGGTGCGAGCACTGAAGCTTTCTTT,CAISFRGASTEAFF
TRBV27,NA,TRBJ1-4,TRBD1,TGTGCCAGCAGTTCTGGGACAGGGGGAGGTGAAAAACTGTTTTTT,CASSSGTGGGEKLFF
TRBV21-1,NA,TRBJ2-7,NA,TGTGCCAGCAGCAAAGGTTATGGCGGGAGCTCCTACGAGCAGTACTTC,CASSKGYGGSSYEQYF
TRBV6-5,NA,TRBJ1-4,NA,TGTGCCAGCAGTTACGACAGCGCGCGAGGGGAAAAACTGTTTTTT,CASSYDSARGEKLFF
TRBV7-2,NA,TRBJ2-3,NA,TGTGCCAGCAGCCCCCAAATGGATACGCAGTATTTT,CASSPQMDTQYF
TRBV15,NA,TRBJ2-7,TRBD1,TGTGCCACCAGCTACGACAGGGTCAGCTCCTACGAGCAGTACTTC,CATSYDRVSSYEQYF
TRBV29-1,NA,TRBJ1-2,NA,TGCAGCGTTGAAAAGGAGTACGGCTATGGCTACACCTTC,CSVEKEYGYGYTF
TRBV21-1,NA,TRBJ2-7,NA,TGTGCCAGCAGCCGCATTAGCTCCTACGAGCAGTACTTC,CASSRISSYEQYF
TRBV18,few,TRBJ1-3,NA,TGTGCCAGCTCACGAGATGGAAACACCATATATTTT,CASSRDGNTIYF
TRBV19,NA,TRBJ2-1,NA,TGTGCCAGTAGTCCCCTGTTCTCCTACAATGAGCAGTTCTTC,CASSPLFSYNEQFF
TRBV5-8,once,TRBJ1-3,NA,TGTGCCAGCAGCTTCACTCCGATGTCTGGAAACACCATATATTTT,CASSFTPMSGNTIYF
TRBV2,NA,TRBJ2-4,NA,TGTGCCAGCAGTTTCCGGACTTATGAGGCCAAAAACATTCAGTACTTC,CASSFRTYEAKNIQYF
TRBV6-5,NA,TRBJ1-4,NA,TGTGCCAGCAGGAGGGGATCTAATGAAAAACTGTTTTTT,CASRRGSNEKLFF
TRBV7-6,once,TRBJ1-3,NA,TGTGCCAGCAGCTTAAGCGTTCCTCACTCTGGAAACACCATATATTTT,CASSLSVPHSGNTIYF
TRBV28,once,TRBJ2-3,NA,TGTGCCAGCAGTTTAGCTTTTACTGATACGCAGTATTTT,CASSLAFTDTQYF
TRBV7-9,NA,TRBJ2-1,TRBD1,TGTGCCAGCAGCATCGACAGGGTCCGTAGTGGGTACAATGAGCAGTTCTTC,CASSIDRVRSGYNEQFF
TRBV28,NA,TRBJ2-1,NA,TGTGCCAGCAGTTTAAGGAGGGGCAATGAGCAGTTCTTC,CASSLRRGNEQFF
TRBV5-1,NA,TRBJ2-7,TRBD2,TGCGCCAGCAGAGAGCGGGAGTGGTTAAACGAGCAGTACTTC,CASREREWLNEQYF
TRBV11-2,NA,TRBJ1-1,NA,TGTGCCAGCAGCTTAGAGTTAAGGGGCACTGAAGCTTTCTTT,CASSLELRGTEAFF
TRBV30,NA,TRBJ1-6,TRBD1,TGTGCCTGGAGGGAGACAGGGAGTGTAGTATCCCTCCACTTT,CAWRETGSVVSLHF
TRBV7-2,NA,TRBJ1-5,TRBD1,TGTGCCAGCAGCTCGGACAGGGAGCGGCAGCCCCAGCATTTT,CASSSDRERQPQHF
TRBV11-1,once,TRBJ2-7,NA,TGTGCCAGCAGCTTAGCCGGGACCCGTCGCGAGCAGTACTTC,CASSLAGTRREQYF
TRBV11-3,NA,TRBJ2-2,NA,TGTGCCAGCAGCTTCCCGGGGGCCGGGGAGCTGTTTTTT,CASSFPGAGELFF
TRBV5-4,NA,TRBJ2-1,NA,TGTGCCAGCAGCCCAGGGGCCTATGACAATGAGCAGTTCTTC,CASSPGAYDNEQFF
TRBV28,NA,TRBJ1-1,TRBD1,TGTGCCAGCAGTTTTCTTGTATCCGGGACAGGGATAATGAACACTGAAGCTTTCTTT,CASSFLVSGTGIMNTEAFF
TRBV7-8,NA,TRBJ2-1,TRBD2,TGTGCCAGCAGCCCGTCATCATTCGGGGGGGAGTTCTTC,CASSPSSFGGEFF
TRBV4-1,few,TRBJ2-2,NA,TGCGCCAGCAGCCAAGGAGAGATAGTCACCGGGGAGCTGTTTTTT,CASSQGEIVTGELFF
TRBV10-1,NA,TRBJ2-7,TRBD2,TGCGCCAGCAGTGAGTTAGACCCGGGACTAGCGGGAATCTACGAGCAGTACTTC,CASSELDPGLAGIYEQYF
TRBV2,NA,TRBJ2-3,TRBD2,TGTGCCAGCAGTGGGAATAGCGGGAGGGATACGCAGTATTTT,CASSGNSGRDTQYF
TRBV28,NA,TRBJ1-2,NA,TGTGCCAGCAGTCGCTCGGGGATCGGCTACACCTTC,CASSRSGIGYTF
TRBV5-4,NA,TRBJ2-1,NA,TGTGCCAGCAGCTTGGCGGGGACCCCTAACAATGAGCAGTTCTTC,CASSLAGTPNNEQFF
TRBV6-5,once,TRBJ2-7,NA,TGTGCCAGCAGTTACACGGCGATAAAGGGGTACGAGCAGTACTTC,CASSYTAIKGYEQYF
TRBV5-1,NA,TRBJ1-1,TRBD1,TGCGCCAGCAGCTGGGGACAGGGAAACACTGAAGCTTTCTTT,CASSWGQGNTEAFF
TRBV5-6,once,TRBJ1-2,NA,TGTGCCAGCAGCTTGGGTGGGGGAGGCTATGGCTACACCTTC,CASSLGGGGYGYTF
TRBV7-9,NA,TRBJ2-3,TRBD2,TGTGCCAGCAGCTCGCGGGCGGGAGAGACAGATACGCAGTATTTT,CASSSRAGETDTQYF